Here is one T cell receptor (beta chain) with its context. No antigen is known for it. The data are from a study of tumor-infiltrating lymphocytes in primary liver carcinoma. Study conclusions and caveats: Researchers did not compare CD4+ and CD8+ repertoires, as samples were bulk unsorted. The study found a significantly higher top-250-clone fraction in tumors than in blood (p = 0.039).

Trimming pared 4 bases from V and 14 bases from J, leaving 24 bases between. CDR1 and CDR2 from the germline V gene are SGHAT and FQNNGV. The CDR3 is 15 residues long. Germline DNA was also extracted, and blood RNA derived from unsorted whole blood. The investigators made TCR beta cDNA from roughly 0.45 ug total RNA, using a constant-region primer. Investigators got TCR beta libraries out of three nested multiplex PCR rounds, done with slightly modified ARM-PCR. Both of the initial two PCR rounds ran for around 9 cycles and employed TRBV1-TRBV30 forward primers alongside a C-beta reverse primer. TCRdb reprocessed the multiplex PCR reads with MiXCR, giving one entry per CDR3 protein. This sample has approximately 330,000 distinct CDR3 sequences; 65% occur once, and the top ten carry roughly 6%.

The chain links TRBV11-2 to TRBJ2-1, with a possible D match to TRBD1 (6 bases). Input material: peripheral blood. The sequence came from a man aged 40-49 years with primary liver carcinoma and hepatitis B virus infection. CDR3 nucleotides: TGTGCCAGCAGCTCAACTAGGGGGATTTTAAATGGGAAGTTCTTC. It translates to CASSSTRGILNGKFF.